These 14 T cell receptor beta chains originate from one sample sequenced in a study of shared clonotypes between healthy human individuals. The table came from immunoSEQ multiplex PCR; TCRdb's copy has only in-frame clones and leaves some out. Of about 2 million clones detected, roughly 94% appear once; the ten largest clones hold approximately 1.2%. Naive CD8 isolation took CD45RO-negative cells positively selected for CCR7 and excluded terminally differentiated effector memory CD45RA+ cells. Sequencing input: naive CD8+ T cells sorted from blood. The receptors were gathered from a man aged 18 to 30 in good health.

This rearrangement joins TRBV4-3 to TRBJ2-1, with TRBD2 matching 7 bases. Germline-derived CDR1 and CDR2 are LGHNA and YSLEER. CDR3 size: 17 residues. Trimming cost V 0 bases and J 12 bases; bases outside gene matches: 17. CDR3 bases: TGCGCCAGCAGCCAAGATCGCGGGAGCCCACAGACAATTGGGCAGTTCTTC. This encodes CASSQDRGSPQTIGQFF.

The genes are TRBV7-9 and TRBJ2-7, with 7 nucleotides matching TRBD1. Trimming removed 6 bases from V and 6 bases from J; junction bases left unmatched: 8. CDR3 size: 13 residues. Germline lookup yields CDR1 SEHNR and CDR2 FQNEAQ (reference sequence). The chain's CDR3 is CASSPTGEREQYF. The DNA for the CDR3 is TGTGCCAGCAGTCCTACAGGGGAGCGCGAGCAGTACTTC.

The chain joins TRBV30 to TRBJ2-7; D might be TRBD2 (7 bases). Trimming stripped 3 bases from V and 0 bases from J, with 18 bases between. The V gene's germline CDR1 is GTSNPN and CDR2 SVGIG (reference sequence). CDR3 length equals 16 residues. CDR3 DNA sequence: TGTGCCTGGAGGGGGGACACCTTAGCGGGCTCCTACGAGCAGTACTTC. Translation gives CAWRGDTLAGSYEQYF.

V usage is TRBV15 and J usage is TRBJ2-2; 7 nucleotides align to TRBD2. Germline CDR1 reads LNHNV; CDR2 reads YYDKDF (reference sequence). V dropped 5 bases and J dropped 2; count of bases not matched to a gene: 5. This CDR3 has 15 amino acids. The CDR3 is CATSPSGSNTGELFF. CDR3 coding DNA: TGTGCCACCAGCCCTAGCGGATCAAACACCGGGGAGCTGTTTTTT.

V is TRBV7-9 and J is TRBJ1-5; D unclear. The germline gives CDR1 SEHNR, CDR2 FQNEAQ (reference sequence). V was cut by 6 bases and J by 0 bases, with 9 bases left in between. The CDR3 runs to 14 residues. The CDR3 protein is CASSPTFSNQPQHF. The CDR3, as DNA: TGTGCCAGCAGTCCCACCTTTAGCAATCAGCCCCAGCATTTT.

The chain recombines TRBV6-6 with TRBJ1-6; D is uncertain. The V gene lost 2 bases and the J gene lost 6 bases, with 11 bases spanning the gap. CDR1 and CDR2 from the germline V gene are MNHNY and SVGAGI (reference sequence). This CDR3 contains 15 residues. CDR3 nucleotide sequence: TGTGCCAGCAGTTACGAGCCTAATCCTAATTCACCCCTCCACTTT. This encodes CASSYEPNPNSPLHF.

The chain carries TRBV28 and TRBJ2-3; 9 bases agree with TRBD2. With 7 bases clipped from V and 6 bases from J, the junction kept 8 bases outside the gene matches. There are 14 residues in the CDR3. Germline V gene sequence: CDR1 MDHEN, CDR2 SYDVKM. The CDR3 loop is CASKNSGGYDTQYF. The CDR3 bases are TGTGCCAGCAAAAATAGCGGGGGATATGATACGCAGTATTTT.

V gene TRBV27 combines with J gene TRBJ1-4; D call uncertain. CDR1 is MNHEY and CDR2 is SMNVEV in the germline V gene (reference sequence). The CDR3 totals 14 residues. V lost 4 bases, J lost 0 bases, and 6 bases lay in between. In DNA, the CDR3 is TGTGCCAGCAGTTATATGGCAACTAATGAAAAACTGTTTTTT. Its protein is CASSYMATNEKLFF.

The chain couples TRBV27 to TRBJ2-7, with 8 bases fitting TRBD2. With 0 bases clipped from V and 2 bases from J, the junction kept 6 bases outside the gene matches. There are 16 residues in the CDR3. Germline CDR1 is MNHEY and CDR2 is SMNVEV (reference sequence). The CDR3 protein is CASSLSMGTRAYEQYF. For the CDR3, the DNA is TGTGCCAGCAGTTTATCGATGGGGACTAGGGCCTACGAGCAGTACTTC.

The chain combines TRBV9 with TRBJ2-2; D gene uncertain. The germline V and J ends were trimmed by 0 bases and 7 bases, with 7 bases remaining between them. The CDR3 is 13 amino acids. Germline CDR1 and CDR2: SGDLS and YYNGEE. CDR3 DNA: TGTGCCAGCAGCGTAGGGCATGTCGGGGAGCTGTTTTTT. Its translation is CASSVGHVGELFF.

The chain recombines TRBV7-9 with TRBJ2-7; D not resolved. The ends were cut back, 5 bases at V and 1 base at J, with 9 bases in the middle. The CDR3 has 13 residues. The germline gives CDR1 SEHNR, CDR2 FQNEAQ (reference sequence). DNA of the CDR3: TGTGCCAGCAGCCACACAGCGTCCTACGAGCAGTACTTC. Amino acids: CASSHTASYEQYF.

The CDR3 loop reads CASSLFLGGSKSYEQYF. The CDR3 DNA follows: TGTGCCAGCAGCTTATTTCTCGGCGGGAGCAAATCCTACGAGCAGTACTTC. The rearrangement uses TRBV7-9 and TRBJ2-7, with TRBD2 matching over 7 bases. The germline CDR1 and CDR2 sequences are SEHNR and FQNEAQ (reference sequence). V lost 2 bases to trimming and J lost 1 base; unmatched junction nucleotides: 11. CDR3 length equals 17 residues.

Points on this clone: This sample also contains other DNA sequences that code for the same CDR3. The chain employs TRBV7-3 and TRBJ2-3; TRBD2 aligns across 8 bases. Germline V CDR1 and CDR2: SGHTA, FQGTGA. Trimming cost V 2 bases and J 4 bases; bases outside gene matches: 2. The CDR3 sequence is 14 residues long. This chain's CDR3 is CASSLLAGADTQYF. In DNA form, the CDR3 reads TGTGCCAGCAGCTTACTAGCGGGCGCAGATACGCAGTATTTT.

This chain links TRBV4-3 with TRBJ2-5, with 7 bases identical to TRBD1. Germline loops: CDR1 LGHNA, CDR2 YSLEER. V shed 1 base and J 4 bases; nucleotides not matched to a gene: 0. CDR3 length: 13 residues. CDR3 in amino acids: CASSQGQGETQYF. CDR3 DNA sequence: TGCGCCAGCAGCCAAGGACAGGGAGAGACCCAGTACTTC.